This TCR beta chain was profiled in a study of graft-versus-host responses after intestinal transplantation. The data were produced by immunoSEQ multiplex PCR, yet TCRdb's version contains in-frame clones alone and is incomplete. This table has just under 100,000 clones, around 90% appearing once. This receptor was taken from a human patient who received an intestinal transplant, so some T cells may come from the graft donor. This specimen consisted of PBMCs, obtained 450 to 480 days after intestinal transplant.

This CDR3 reads CASSEQREETQYF. In DNA form, the CDR3 reads TGCGCCAGCAGTGAGCAAAGGGAAGAGACCCAGTACTTC. V and J are TRBV10-1 and TRBJ2-5; D is unclear. The CDR3 length is 13 residues. Trimming pared 2 bases from V and 3 bases from J, leaving 7 bases between. Germline CDR1 WNHNN, CDR2 SYGVQD (reference sequence).